A selection of T cell receptor beta chains follows, all from one sample in a study of patients and donors after allogeneic stem cell transplantation. TCRdb reprocessed the RT-PCR reads with MiXCR, giving one entry per CDR3 protein. The table has 150,000 to 200,000 distinct CDR3 sequences, approximately 28% seen once. The sequencing input was blood, either unsorted or a sorted T cell fraction (not recorded which). The receptor source for this set is a human donor who was either an allogeneic HSCT recipient or a stem cell or donor lymphocyte infusion donor (not recorded which). It is not recorded whose cells these are; they may come from a transplant donor. Each CDR3 is given with its conserved first and last residue. Each record gives: D gene, V gene, clone size, J gene, CDR3 protein, CDR3 DNA. A D gene is named only where the DNA matches it firmly. Not all rows give a size; the values are once, few, many and, for expanded clones, a class.

>TRBD1|TRBV28|few|TRBJ1-4
CASRSPRGGSNEKLFF
TGTGCCAGCAGGTCCCCCAGGGGGGGGTCTAATGAAAAACTGTTTTTT
>TRBD2|TRBV3-1|.|TRBJ2-1
CASSRLALRGNEQFF
TGTGCCAGCAGCCGACTAGCCCTGCGAGGCAATGAGCAGTTCTTC
>.|TRBV5-5|many|TRBJ1-5
CASSLLTVQPQHF
TGTGCCAGCAGCTTGCTGACAGTCCAGCCCCAGCATTTT
>TRBD2|TRBV10-3|.|TRBJ2-1
CARCDSGTSGYNEQFF
TGTGCCAGGTGTGATTCGGGGACTAGCGGATACAATGAGCAGTTCTTC
>TRBD2|TRBV12-5|.|TRBJ2-3
CASGSGLAGRADTQYF
TGTGCTAGTGGTTCCGGACTAGCGGGAAGGGCAGATACGCAGTATTTT
>.|TRBV5-4|.|TRBJ2-3
CASSYPPRDTQYF
TGTGCCAGCAGCTACCCCCCTCGGGATACGCAGTATTTT
>.|TRBV25-1|.|TRBJ2-7
CASTPGTGTYEQYF
TGTGCCAGCACCCCCGGGACGGGAACCTACGAGCAGTACTTC
>TRBD2|TRBV6-5|few|TRBJ2-7
CASSRAGGGRRAEQYF
TGTGCCAGCAGTCGCGCGGGAGGCGGGAGAAGGGCCGAGCAGTACTTC
>.|TRBV15|.|TRBJ2-1
CATSRDVQGGKFF
TGTGCCACCAGCAGAGATGTACAGGGAGGAAAGTTCTTC
>.|TRBV12-3/TRBV12-4|few|TRBJ1-5
CASSQGEPQHF
TGTGCCAGCAGCCAGGGAGAGCCCCAGCATTTT
>.|TRBV6-6|many|TRBJ1-3
CASREGNTIYF
TGTGCCAGCAGGGAGGGAAACACCATATATTTT
>TRBD1|TRBV5-5|few|TRBJ1-2
CASSLDRGGYGYTF
TGTGCCAGCAGCTTGGACAGGGGAGGGTATGGCTACACCTTC
>.|TRBV20-1|.|TRBJ1-3
CSARGQLSTGNTIYF
TGCAGTGCTAGAGGACAGCTCAGTACTGGAAACACCATATATTTT
>.|TRBV18|.|TRBJ2-5
CASSPGRGETQYF
TGTGCCAGCTCACCAGGAAGGGGAGAGACCCAGTACTTC
>.|TRBV28|once|TRBJ2-1
CASRLDFYNEQFF
TGTGCCAGCAGACTCGACTTCTACAATGAGCAGTTCTTC
>.|TRBV5-5|few|TRBJ1-4
CASSLRTLEKLFF
TGTGCCAGCAGCTTAAGGACACTTGAAAAACTGTTTTTT
>TRBD2|TRBV7-2|.|TRBJ2-5
CASSLDGAGMGETQYF
TGTGCCAGCAGCTTAGATGGAGCGGGAATGGGAGAGACCCAGTACTTC
>.|TRBV4-2|.|TRBJ2-1
CASSQEGAERRNEQFF
TGTGCCAGCAGCCAAGAGGGGGCGGAGCGGAGGAATGAGCAGTTCTTC
>TRBD1|TRBV4-2|few|TRBJ1-5
CASSQYQGAGQPQHF
TGTGCCAGCAGCCAGTACCAGGGGGCAGGTCAGCCCCAGCATTTT